This T cell receptor (beta chain) is drawn from a study of monozygotic twins with inflammatory bowel disease. TCRdb re-called the 5' RACE reads; one entry per CDR3 protein, DNA not given. The sample data list some 300,000 distinct CDR3 sequences. CDR3 size: 18 residues. Germline CDR1 is SGHVS and CDR2 is FQNEAQ. The clonotype comes from a human donor with ulcerative colitis or Crohn's disease, or a healthy co-twin of an affected twin (not recorded which). Sequenced: blood. The chain has TRBV7-8 and TRBJ2-7; TCRdb's D call of TRBD1 is untestable without DNA. CDR3 amino acids: CASSESEGGLTRSYEQYF.